Presented here are 26 T cell receptor beta chains from one specimen sequenced in a study of CD8 T cells in Susac syndrome. The authors reverse transcribed 0.5 to 1 ug RNA with random hexamers. TCRdb reanalysed the immunoSEQ multiplex PCR reads using MiXCR and keeps one entry per CDR3 protein. Of 120,000 or so distinct CDR3 sequences listed, around 96% are singletons. Sequencing input: CD4+ T cells from PBMCs. These receptors all stem from a human donor with Susac syndrome.

V usage is TRBV12-3 or TRBV12-4 and J usage is TRBJ2-5, with 12 bases matching TRBD2. V shed 6 bases and J 3 bases; nucleotides not matched to a gene: 11. This CDR3 spans 17 amino acids. CDR3: CASSRPLRLAGEETQYF. CDR3 DNA sequence: TGTGCCAGCAGCCGCCCCTTAAGACTAGCGGGAGAAGAGACCCAGTACTTC.

The genes are TRBV6-5 and TRBJ2-1; D is perhaps TRBD2 (6 bases). Between the trimmed V and J ends, which lost 2 bases and 5 bases, there was a span of 13 bases. The CDR3 consists of 15 residues. Looked up from germline, CDR1 is MNHEY and CDR2 is SVGAGI. In nucleotides, the CDR3 is TGTGCCAGCAGTTACCCATCGGGAGCTCACAATGAGCAGTTCTTC. This gives the protein CASSYPSGAHNEQFF.

The rearrangement joins TRBV20-1 to TRBJ2-5; possibly TRBD2 for D (5 bases). The CDR3 spans 14 residues. V was clipped by 2 bases and J by 5 bases, with 15 bases between them. Germline CDR1 reads DFQATT; CDR2 reads SNEGSKA (reference sequence). In DNA form, the CDR3 reads TGCAGTGCTAGAAGGACGAGGGAAAAGGAGACCCAGTACTTC. Protein sequence: CSARRTREKETQYF.

The genes are TRBV6-5 and TRBJ2-7, with D possibly being TRBD1 (6 bases). Trimming pared 2 bases from V and 1 base from J, leaving 24 bases between. The length of the CDR3 is 19 residues. Germline V gene data show CDR1 as MNHEY and CDR2 as SVGAGI. CDR3 protein: CASSYHPPDSPRGSYEQYF. The CDR3 coding sequence is TGTGCCAGCAGTTACCATCCGCCCGACAGCCCTAGGGGGTCCTACGAGCAGTACTTC.

This clonotype was recorded only once. The chain carries TRBV7-8 and TRBJ2-1; weak D call: TRBD1 (6 bases). Germline lookup yields CDR1 SGHVS and CDR2 FQNEAQ. V lost 1 base and J 7 bases, leaving 8 bases between the germline ends. This CDR3 has 13 amino acids. CDR3 sequence reads: CASSLETGNEQFF. CDR3 in DNA: TGTGCCAGCAGCTTAGAAACAGGGAATGAGCAGTTCTTC. Filled out from reference TRBV7-8 and TRBJ2-1, the complete variable domain reads GAGVSQSPRYKVAKRGQDVALRCDPISGHVSLFWYQQALGQGPEFLTYFQNEAQLDKSGLPSDRFFAERPEGSVSTLKIQRTQQEDSAVYLCASSLETGNEQFFGPGTRLTVL.

The rearrangement joins TRBV20-1 to TRBJ1-1; 7 positions agree with TRBD1. The CDR3 length is 13 residues. V dropped 6 bases and J dropped 8; count of bases not matched to a gene: 12. The germline V gene has CDR1 DFQATT and CDR2 SNEGSKA (reference sequence). CDR3 DNA: TGCAGTGCCAAGGACAGGTTTTTTTCGGAAGCTTTCTTT. It yields the protein CSAKDRFFSEAFF.

CDR3: CASSPLSNQPQHF. The CDR3 nucleotides read TGTGCCAGCAGCCCCCTTAGCAATCAGCCCCAGCATTTT. This chain uses TRBV7-6 with TRBJ1-5, with D hard to call. Germline V gene data show CDR1 as SGHVS and CDR2 as FNYEAQ. This CDR3 has 13 residues. V was shortened by 5 bases and J by 0 bases, with 5 bases between the two germline ends.

The V call is TRBV12-5, the J call TRBJ2-1, with 8 bases that match TRBD1. Germline CDR1 and CDR2: LGHNT and FRNRAP. The CDR3 covers 11 residues. J gave up 15 bases and V 5 bases, and 6 bases lay outside the gene matches. The CDR3 reads CASGLDRAPFF. CDR3 sequence (DNA): TGTGCTAGTGGTCTGGACAGGGCCCCGTTCTTC.

This chain uses TRBV20-1 with TRBJ2-4, with 7 bases fitting TRBD2. The V and J ends lost 1 base and 16 bases, in that order; junction bases with no gene match: 10. CDR1 DFQATT and CDR2 SNEGSKA come from the germline V gene (reference sequence). The CDR3 is 12 residues long. CDR3 loop: CSARAPSGGTYF. The CDR3 bases are TGCAGTGCTAGAGCGCCTAGCGGTGGGACTTACTTC.

The chain combines TRBV28 with TRBJ1-1, with TRBD1 as a possible D gene (5 bases). The length of the CDR3 is 13 residues. Germline V gene sequence: CDR1 MDHEN, CDR2 SYDVKM. V lost 5 bases and J lost 7, with 14 bases in between. CDR3 protein: CASSQGGRDEAFF. The CDR3 bases are TGTGCCAGCAGTCAGGGTGGGCGGGATGAAGCTTTCTTT.

The chain couples TRBV2 to TRBJ1-5, with TRBD1 matching 9 bases. The CDR3 loop spans 15 amino acids. Trimming at V came to 1 base and at J to 6 bases, leaving 4 bases not matched to a gene. The germline gives CDR1 SNHLY, CDR2 FYNNEI. The CDR3 nucleotides are TGTGCCAGCAGTGAAGGGACAGGGGTGGTTCAGCCCCAGCATTTT. This translates into CASSEGTGVVQPQHF.

The DNA for the CDR3 is TGCAGCGCCGACATGGGAAAGGGGGGCTACACCTTC. This gives the protein CSADMGKGGYTF. The chain links TRBV29-1 to TRBJ1-2, with D possibly matching TRBD1 (5 bases). Per germline, CDR1 SQVTM and CDR2 ANQGSEA. V dropped 7 bases and J dropped 8 bases, with 17 bases sitting between them. CDR3 length: 12 residues.

V gene TRBV7-6 combines with J gene TRBJ2-6, with D perhaps matching TRBD1 (6 bases). CDR3 size: 16 residues. V was pared by 8 bases and J by 0 bases, with 14 bases between. Germline loops: CDR1 SGHVS, CDR2 FNYEAQ. The CDR3 region has the DNA TGTGCCAGCGAGTATATCAGGGGCTCTGGGGCCAACGTCCTGACTTTC. Amino acids: CASEYIRGSGANVLTF.

The chain couples TRBV29-1 to TRBJ2-3; D is uncertain. Trimming took off 6 bases at V and 0 bases at J, with 7 bases between the two ends. CDR3 length: 12 residues. Germline-derived CDR1 and CDR2 are SQVTM and ANQGSEA. CDR3 amino acids: CSVQRSTDTQYF. The CDR3 DNA follows: TGCAGCGTACAAAGAAGCACAGATACGCAGTATTTT.

This rearrangement joins TRBV28 to TRBJ1-2; D gene ambiguous. Germline V gene data show CDR1 as MDHEN and CDR2 as SYDVKM. V was cut by 3 bases and J by 5 bases, with 4 bases left in between. CDR3 length equals 11 residues. The CDR3 here is CASSLSYGYTF. In DNA, the CDR3 is TGTGCCAGCAGTTTGTCTTATGGCTACACCTTC.

The V call is TRBV29-1, the J call TRBJ2-5, with 7 bases identical to TRBD1. V lost 2 bases to trimming and J lost 5 bases; unmatched junction nucleotides: 8. This CDR3 is built from 14 residues. Germline V gives CDR1 SQVTM, CDR2 ANQGSEA. The CDR3 loop is CSVEIQGKGETQYF. For the CDR3, the DNA is TGCAGCGTTGAAATACAGGGGAAAGGGGAGACCCAGTACTTC.

The rearrangement joins TRBV5-1 to TRBJ2-5; D might be TRBD2 (5 bases). The CDR3 consists of 18 residues. The V end was cut by 1 base, the J end by 2 bases, with 21 bases between. Germline CDR1 is SGHRS and CDR2 is YFSETQ. Here the CDR3 reads CASSLYERRRSGQETQYF. The DNA for the CDR3 is TGCGCCAGCAGCTTGTACGAGCGTAGAAGGTCGGGACAAGAGACCCAGTACTTC.

This clonotype showed up just once. The chain employs TRBV29-1 and TRBJ1-2; a possible D gene is TRBD1 (6 bases). Trimming stripped 6 bases from V and 3 bases from J, with 17 bases between. Germline V lookup: CDR1 SQVTM, CDR2 ANQGSEA. This CDR3 has 14 residues. CDR3 coding DNA: TGCAGCGTCCTCGGGGGGGGGCTAGACTATGGCTACACCTTC. Protein product: CSVLGGGLDYGYTF.

The V gene is TRBV5-4, the J gene TRBJ1-1; D gene unclear. Germline assignment: CDR1 SGHNT and CDR2 YYREEE (reference sequence). V was cut by 4 bases and J by 5 bases, with 12 bases left in between. This CDR3 is 13 amino acids long. CDR3 loop: CASSIDGVTEAFF. In DNA, the CDR3 is TGTGCCAGCAGCATTGACGGGGTAACTGAAGCTTTCTTT.

This clonotype was detected only once. The rearrangement links TRBV2 to TRBJ1-1, with D perhaps TRBD1 (6 bases). Germline lookup yields CDR1 SNHLY and CDR2 FYNNEI. The CDR3 sequence is 12 residues long. Deletions cut 7 bases from V and 3 bases from J, with 9 bases between. The DNA of the CDR3 is TGTGCCAGCACACAGGGAGACACTGAAGCTTTCTTT. Its translation is CASTQGDTEAFF.

This clonotype was detected once. The chain is built from TRBV2 and TRBJ2-5; D gene ambiguous. Looked up from germline, CDR1 is SNHLY and CDR2 is FYNNEI. Trimming removed 3 bases at V and 4 bases at J, with 12 bases between. The CDR3 length is 14 residues. This CDR3 reads CASSDGSAAETQYF. In nucleotides, the CDR3 is TGTGCCAGCAGTGATGGCTCAGCAGCAGAGACCCAGTACTTC.

The CDR3 region has the DNA TGTGCCAGCAGTGTAGGACAGCCCCAGCATTTT. This codes for CASSVGQPQHF. The V and J genes are TRBV2 and TRBJ1-5, with unresolved D. V was shortened by 4 bases and J by 7 bases, with 5 bases between the two germline ends. Germline assignment: CDR1 SNHLY and CDR2 FYNNEI. This CDR3 spans 11 amino acids. The full variable domain, with the rest looked up from reference TRBV2 and TRBJ1-5, is EPEVTQTPSHQVTQMGQEVILRCVPISNHLYFYWYRQILGQKVEFLVSFYNNEISEKSEIFDDQFSVERPDGSNFTLKIRSTKLEDSAMYFCASSVGQPQHFGDGTRLSIL.

This chain links TRBV20-1 with TRBJ1-5; tentatively, D is TRBD1 (5 bases). Trimming stripped 4 bases from V and 0 bases from J, with 13 bases between. Germline CDR1 is DFQATT and CDR2 is SNEGSKA (reference sequence). The CDR3 has 15 residues. The CDR3 loop reads CSATRGINSNQPQHF. The DNA of the CDR3 is TGCAGTGCTACCCGGGGGATCAATAGCAATCAGCCCCAGCATTTT.

The V gene is TRBV14, the J gene TRBJ1-4, with TRBD1 matching over 7 bases. V lost 1 base to trimming and J lost 7 bases; unmatched junction nucleotides: 6. Germline V gene sequence: CDR1 SGHDN, CDR2 FVKESK. The CDR3 spans 15 residues. The CDR3 bases are TGTGCCAGCAGCCAAGGGGTGAGGGGGCCTGAAAAACTGTTTTTT. It specifies CASSQGVRGPEKLFF. The full variable domain, rest sourced from reference TRBV14 and TRBJ1-4, is EAGVTQFPSHSVIEKGQTVTLRCDPISGHDNLYWYRRVMGKEIKFLLHFVKESKQDESGMPNNRFLAERTGGTYSTLKVQPAELEDSGVYFCASSQGVRGPEKLFFGSGTQLSVL.

The chain has TRBV30 and TRBJ2-1; 12 bases fit TRBD2. This CDR3 comprises 12 residues. Germline CDR1 is GTSNPN and CDR2 is SVGIG (reference sequence). J was trimmed by 9 bases and V by 5 bases; bases with no gene match: 2. As DNA, the CDR3 is TGTGCCTGGGGGGGACTAGCGGGTGAGCAGTTCTTC. This translates into CAWGGLAGEQFF.

For this clonotype: A read error may account for a junction end that differs from germline. The rearrangement links TRBV20-1 to TRBJ2-1, with 9 bases identical to TRBD2. CDR3 size: 15 residues. The germline V gene encodes CDR1 DFQATT and CDR2 SNEGSKA (reference sequence). CDR3 region: CSAEVGTSSNNEQFF. CDR3 DNA sequence: TGCAGTGCTGAGGTCGGGACTAGCTCCAACAATGAGCAGTTCTTC.